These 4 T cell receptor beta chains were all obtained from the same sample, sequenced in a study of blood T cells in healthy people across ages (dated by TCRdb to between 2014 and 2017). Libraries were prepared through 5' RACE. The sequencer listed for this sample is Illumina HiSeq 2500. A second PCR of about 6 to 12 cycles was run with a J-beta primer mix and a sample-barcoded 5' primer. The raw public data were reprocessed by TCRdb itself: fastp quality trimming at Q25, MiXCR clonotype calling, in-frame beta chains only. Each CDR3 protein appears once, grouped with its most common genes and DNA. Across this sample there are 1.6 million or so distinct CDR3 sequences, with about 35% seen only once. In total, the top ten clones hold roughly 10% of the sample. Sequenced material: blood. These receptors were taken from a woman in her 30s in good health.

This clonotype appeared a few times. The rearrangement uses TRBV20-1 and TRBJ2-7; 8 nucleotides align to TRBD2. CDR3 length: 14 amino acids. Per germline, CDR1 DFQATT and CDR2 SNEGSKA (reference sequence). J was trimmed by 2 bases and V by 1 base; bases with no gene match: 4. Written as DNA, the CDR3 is TGCAGTGCTAGAGGCGGGGGGACCACCTACGAGCAGTACTTC. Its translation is CSARGGGTTYEQYF.

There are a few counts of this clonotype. CDR3 residues: CASSALGLDTDTQYF. The CDR3 DNA reads as TGTGCCAGCAGTGCCCTTGGACTGGACACAGATACGCAGTATTTT. The rearrangement uses TRBV6-1 and TRBJ2-3; D possibly corresponds to TRBD2 (5 bases). The V and J ends lost 4 bases and 2 bases respectively, with 13 bases between them. Germline V gene lookup returns CDR1 MNHNS and CDR2 SASEGT. The CDR3 is made up of 15 amino acids.

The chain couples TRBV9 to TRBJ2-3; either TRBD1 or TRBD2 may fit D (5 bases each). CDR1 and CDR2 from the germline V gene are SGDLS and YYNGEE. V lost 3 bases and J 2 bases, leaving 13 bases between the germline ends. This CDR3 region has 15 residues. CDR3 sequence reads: CASSAYGDPTDTQYF. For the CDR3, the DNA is TGTGCCAGCAGCGCTTATGGGGACCCCACAGATACGCAGTATTTT.

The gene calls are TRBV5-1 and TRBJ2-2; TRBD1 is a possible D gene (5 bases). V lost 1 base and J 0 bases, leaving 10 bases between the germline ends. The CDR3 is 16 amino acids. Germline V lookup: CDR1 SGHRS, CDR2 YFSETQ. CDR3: CASSLTGDANTGELFF. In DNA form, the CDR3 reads TGCGCCAGCAGCTTGACAGGTGACGCGAACACCGGGGAGCTGTTTTTT.